The present T cell receptor beta chain was sequenced within a study of blood T cell repertoires in COVID-19. TCRdb's copy holds only in-frame clones and misses some; the assay was immunoSEQ multiplex PCR. Among about 150,000 clones listed, 85% to 90% were seen once. Per the germline V gene, CDR1 is SGHRS and CDR2 is YFSETQ. V lost 4 bases and J lost 2, with 13 bases in between. CDR3 length: 15 amino acids. Sequences were obtained from peripheral blood. V usage is TRBV5-1 and J usage is TRBJ1-3; D is unclear. This TCR derives from a woman aged 55-70 years with active COVID-19. The CDR3 nucleotides are TGCGCCAGCAGCGCCGACGGGGATGCTGGAAACACCATATATTTT. Amino acid sequence: CASSADGDAGNTIYF.